The 13 T cell receptor beta chains in this list originate from one sample, sequenced in a study of Ad26.COV2.S vaccination and SARS-CoV-2 variants. This sample's treatment: 19 received Ad26.COV2.S at low or high dose, single or two shots; a few received placebo; per-sample allocation not given. Material that was analyzed had been drawn on day 63 after the first vaccine or placebo injection. The protocol was immunoSEQ multiplex PCR, while the TCRdb copy is restricted to in-frame clones and leaves out a portion. The data show about 420,000 clones, approximately 88% seen once. This sample comprised peripheral blood, obtained in a trial of Ad26.COV2.S vaccine versus placebo. The receptors here all came from a person between 18 and 59 years old who received the Ad26.COV2.S COVID-19 vaccine or a placebo.

The chain is built from TRBV9 and TRBJ2-5; 8 nucleotides align to TRBD1. With 4 bases clipped from V and 2 bases from J, the junction kept 7 bases outside the gene matches. The CDR3 spans 15 residues. Germline loops: CDR1 SGDLS, CDR2 YYNGEE. The CDR3 DNA reads TGTGCCAGCAGCCACGGACAGGGTGGGCAAGAGACCCAGTACTTC. It is translated as CASSHGQGGQETQYF.

CDR3 sequence reads: CASSLVAFGGLGTQYF. CDR3 nucleotide sequence: TGTGCCAGCAGCTTGGTTGCCTTTGGGGGGCTCGGGACCCAGTACTTC. This chain uses TRBV5-5 with TRBJ2-5; D may correspond to TRBD1 or TRBD2 (6 bases each). Trimming stripped 0 bases from V and 7 bases from J, with 19 bases between. The V gene's germline CDR1 is SGHKS and CDR2 YYEKEE (reference sequence). The CDR3 length is 16 residues. Drawing the rest from reference TRBV5-5 and TRBJ2-5, the complete variable domain is DAGVTQSPTHLIKTRGQQVTLRCSPISGHKSVSWYQQVLGQGPQFIFQYYEKEERGRGNFPDRFSARQFPNYSSELNVNALLLGDSALYLCASSLVAFGGLGTQYFGPGTRLLVL.

CDR3 amino acids: CASSTYRGGYNEQFF. The CDR3 DNA follows: TGTGCCAGCAGCACCTACCGCGGAGGTTACAATGAGCAGTTCTTC. V gene TRBV7-3 combines with J gene TRBJ2-1; the D gene is possibly TRBD2 (5 bases). The CDR3 runs 15 residues. CDR1 and CDR2 (germline): SGHTA, FQGTGA. Trimming pared 5 bases from V and 4 bases from J, leaving 15 bases between.

The chain carries TRBV19 and TRBJ2-5, with 13 bases fitting TRBD2. The CDR3 is made up of 17 amino acids. Germline CDR1 and CDR2: LNHDA and SQIVND (reference sequence). The J segment lost 4 bases and the V segment lost 11 bases, leaving 16 bases of the junction unmatched. The CDR3 bases are TGTGCCTGTTCGCGGAAAGGGACTAGCGGGGTCCCAGAGACCCAGTACTTC. Translated: CACSRKGTSGVPETQYF.

The V and J genes are TRBV30 and TRBJ1-6; D is perhaps TRBD1 (5 bases). CDR1 is GTSNPN and CDR2 is SVGIG in the germline V gene (reference sequence). V was trimmed by 0 bases and J by 3 bases, leaving 12 bases between them. This CDR3 spans 16 amino acids. The CDR3 DNA reads TGTGCCTGGAGTGTAAAGGCAGGGAACTATAATTCACCCCTCCACTTT. It is translated as CAWSVKAGNYNSPLHF.

The V gene is TRBV19, the J gene TRBJ1-5; D uncertain. Trimming stripped 8 bases from V and 0 bases from J, with 11 bases between. Germline V CDR1 and CDR2: LNHDA, SQIVND (reference sequence). The CDR3 has 14 residues. The CDR3 region is CASQLSYSNQPQHF. Written as DNA, the CDR3 is TGTGCCAGTCAACTTTCCTATAGCAATCAGCCCCAGCATTTT.

This clone was seen more than once but under ten times. The genes are TRBV7-2 and TRBJ1-6; weak D call: TRBD1 (5 bases). The CDR3 has 13 amino acids. The V end lost 1 base, the J end lost 7 bases, and 5 bases lay between the germline ends. Germline V gene lookup returns CDR1 SGHTA and CDR2 FQGNSA. The CDR3 DNA follows: TGTGCCAGCAGCTTAGGGGGCAATTCACCCCTCCACTTT. It codes for CASSLGGNSPLHF.

V is TRBV11-2 and J is TRBJ2-2; the D gene is possibly TRBD1 (6 bases). The germline V gene encodes CDR1 SGHAT and CDR2 FQNNGV. This CDR3 region has 14 residues. Trimming removed 7 bases from V and 7 bases from J, with 16 bases in between. For the CDR3, the DNA is TGTGCCAGCAACTACCCCCAACAGGGCGGGGAGCTGTTTTTT. This gives the protein CASNYPQQGGELFF. Variable domain in full (rest from reference TRBV11-2 and TRBJ2-2): EAGVAQSPRYKIIEKRQSVAFWCNPISGHATLYWYQQILGQGPKLLIQFQNNGVVDDSQLPKDRFSAERLKGVDSTLKIQPAKLEDSAVYLCASNYPQQGGELFFGEGSRLTVL.

The chain links TRBV30 to TRBJ2-5, with 9 nucleotides matching TRBD2. V gave up 3 bases and J gave up 3 bases; unmatched junction bases: 2. Germline CDR1 and CDR2: GTSNPN and SVGIG (reference sequence). This CDR3 region has 13 residues. CDR3 protein: CAWRQRGEETQYF. The CDR3 DNA reads as TGTGCCTGGAGACAGCGGGGGGAAGAGACCCAGTACTTC.

CDR3 protein: CASSLETVRGEQFF. Here the CDR3 DNA reads TGTGCCAGCAGCTTAGAGACCGTAAGAGGTGAGCAGTTCTTC. The J gene is TRBJ2-1, the V gene TRBV7-2; the D is unclear. Germline CDR1 and CDR2: SGHTA and FQGNSA. The CDR3 is 14 residues long. V lost 1 base to trimming and J lost 9 bases, with 13 bases between them.

In DNA, the CDR3 is TGTGCCAGCAGCTTGATCCCCTATGTAGATACGCAGTATTTT. Its translation is CASSLIPYVDTQYF. The J gene is TRBJ2-3, the V gene TRBV7-2; no clear D gene. Per the germline V gene, CDR1 is SGHTA and CDR2 is FQGNSA. CDR3 length equals 14 residues. V lost 3 bases and J 5 bases, leaving 12 bases between the germline ends.

This clone was picked up a small number of times. The CDR3 DNA reads as TGCGCCAGCAGCCTAAATCCCGGGATCTATGGCTACACCTTC. Protein sequence: CASSLNPGIYGYTF. This chain joins TRBV5-1 and TRBJ1-2; D unclear. V shed 4 bases and J shed 4 bases, with 14 bases lying between them. This CDR3 has 14 amino acids. Germline V gene sequence: CDR1 SGHRS, CDR2 YFSETQ.

V is TRBV4-3 and J is TRBJ2-7; 9 bases align to TRBD1. CDR1 LGHNA and CDR2 YSLEER come from the germline V gene. This CDR3 has 15 residues. V was pared by 4 bases and J by 4 bases, with 8 bases of the junction left unmatched. CDR3 amino acids: CASSPGDRVGYEQYF. In DNA, the CDR3 is TGCGCCAGCAGCCCTGGGGACAGGGTGGGATACGAGCAGTACTTC.